The 15 T cell receptor beta chains below come from one sample, sequenced in a study of human T cells and chemical hapten exposure (dated by TCRdb to the early 2020s). The method was RACE. The listed sequencing device is NextSeq 500. TCRdb reprocessed the public reads (quality trimming at Q25 with fastp, clone calling with MiXCR) and kept in-frame beta chains. Entries that share a CDR3 protein sequence are merged under the most common genes and DNA. Across this sample there are about 380,000 distinct CDR3 sequences, with 4.5% to 6% seen only once. Approximately 2.8% of the sample rests with the top ten. Interpreted using the paper, the time point label stands for: pre-sensitization, week 0. What this sample's treatment or condition label stands for: therapeutic diphenylcyclopropenone sensitization with weekly scalp DPC. This material consisted of whole blood, taken in connection with sensitization to the hapten diphenylcyclopropenone (DPC). These receptors were collected from a woman between 45 and 65 years old with alopecia areata. Some clones in this sample may be carry-over from other donors' samples.

The table lists this clonotype with a few counts. CDR3 sequence: CSVWDSNDTGELFF. The CDR3 nucleotides read TGCAGCGTCTGGGACAGTAATGACACCGGGGAGCTGTTTTTT. The chain has TRBV29-1 and TRBJ2-2; 7 nucleotides line up with TRBD1. CDR1 and CDR2 (germline): SQVTM, ANQGSEA. Trimming cost V 6 bases and J 3 bases; bases outside gene matches: 7. The length of the CDR3 is 14 residues.

There are many counts of this clonotype. The chain is built from TRBV7-8 and TRBJ2-3; 7 nucleotides line up with TRBD2. Trimming cost V 5 bases and J 4 bases; bases outside gene matches: 18. This CDR3 comprises 18 residues. Germline CDR1 SGHVS, CDR2 FQNEAQ. CDR3 coding DNA: TGTGCCAGCAGCCCCCGGAGGAGCGGGAACGTGGGGGCAGATACGCAGTATTTT. Amino acids: CASSPRRSGNVGADTQYF.

The rearrangement joins TRBV7-2 to TRBJ1-2, with 9 nucleotides matching TRBD1. From germline, CDR1 is SGHTA and CDR2 FQGNSA. This CDR3 comprises 18 residues. Trimming at V came to 5 bases and at J to 6 bases, leaving 19 bases not matched to a gene. In DNA form, the CDR3 reads TGTGCCAGCAGCGCCGATCCCGGGACAGGGTCCAGTTTTAATGGCTACACCTTC. This encodes CASSADPGTGSSFNGYTF.

This chain uses TRBV18 with TRBJ1-2; D is unresolved. V was cut by 5 bases and J by 1 base, with 17 bases left in between. Germline-derived CDR1 and CDR2 are KGHSH and LQKENI. This CDR3 contains 16 residues. The CDR3 loop is CASSWLQEGDNYGYTF. The CDR3 DNA reads TGTGCCAGCTCATGGCTTCAGGAGGGAGATAACTATGGCTACACCTTC.

This chain connects TRBV6-5 to TRBJ1-2, with a possible D match to TRBD1 (6 bases). This CDR3 is built from 14 residues. Trimming shortened V by 7 bases and J by 0 bases, and 12 bases separated the two germline ends. Germline V gene sequence: CDR1 MNHEY, CDR2 SVGAGI. For the CDR3, the DNA is TGTGCCAGCAAGGAGGGGGGGACTAACTATGGCTACACCTTC. Protein product: CASKEGGTNYGYTF.

This clonotype was recorded at least ten times. The rearrangement joins TRBV5-1 to TRBJ2-2; no reliable D call. Germline CDR1 reads SGHRS; CDR2 reads YFSETQ. Trimming stripped 0 bases from V and 4 bases from J, with 10 bases between. The CDR3 totals 15 residues. CDR3 nucleotide sequence: TGCGCCAGCAGCTTGGACGGTAGGACCACCGGGGAGCTGTTTTTT. This translates into CASSLDGRTTGELFF.

This clonotype was recorded many times. The CDR3 bases are TGTGCCTGGAGTGTCGGCGGGAGTATCAATGAGCAGTTCTTC. Its translation is CAWSVGGSINEQFF. The chain is built from TRBV30 and TRBJ2-1, with 7 positions matching TRBD2. V was clipped by 0 bases and J by 6 bases; unmatched bases: 5. The CDR3 sequence is 14 residues long. The germline V gene has CDR1 GTSNPN and CDR2 SVGIG (reference sequence).

This clonotype has at least ten counts. This rearrangement joins TRBV5-1 to TRBJ2-2; TRBD1 aligns across 8 bases. The V and J ends lost 4 bases and 6 bases, in that order; junction bases with no gene match: 8. The CDR3 is 15 amino acids. The germline gives CDR1 SGHRS, CDR2 YFSETQ. The CDR3 DNA is TGCGCCAGCAGCCCCGTACCAGGGGGCGCCGGGGAGCTGTTTTTT. Protein: CASSPVPGGAGELFF.

This clonotype occurred many times. V gene TRBV15 combines with J gene TRBJ2-2; perhaps TRBD1 as D (6 bases). This CDR3 spans 15 amino acids. With 0 bases removed from V and 3 bases from J, the gap between germline ends came to 8 bases. Germline assignment: CDR1 LNHNV and CDR2 YYDKDF (reference sequence). The chain's CDR3 is CATSRDPGDTGELFF. The CDR3 coding sequence is TGTGCCACCAGCAGAGATCCAGGGGACACCGGGGAGCTGTTTTTT.

The gene calls are TRBV5-6 and TRBJ2-7, with D unclear. With 4 bases removed from V and 5 bases from J, the gap between germline ends came to 13 bases. The CDR3 runs 13 residues. CDR1 is SGHDT, CDR2 YYEEEE, per germline. The CDR3 DNA reads TGTGCCAGCAGCCGGACCCTAGGGAACGAGCAGTACTTC. This translates into CASSRTLGNEQYF.

The V gene is TRBV7-9, the J gene TRBJ2-7; D remains ambiguous. Trimming took 7 bases from V and 0 from J, leaving 10 bases between them. Germline-derived CDR1 and CDR2 are SEHNR and FQNEAQ (reference sequence). The CDR3 extends over 13 amino acids. The CDR3 here is CASNRARSYEQYF. For the CDR3, the DNA is TGTGCCAGCAATCGGGCCCGCTCCTACGAGCAGTACTTC.

This clonotype was seen many times. The chain has TRBV20-1 and TRBJ2-1; 9 bases are shared with TRBD2. V dropped 6 bases and J dropped 2; count of bases not matched to a gene: 8. The CDR3 totals 15 residues. Germline V gives CDR1 DFQATT, CDR2 SNEGSKA (reference sequence). CDR3 in amino acids: CSALSGRVAYNEQFF. The DNA of the CDR3 is TGCAGTGCACTTAGCGGGAGAGTAGCCTACAATGAGCAGTTCTTC.

The chain couples TRBV5-1 to TRBJ2-2; D might be TRBD1 or TRBD2, each matching 5 bases. Trimming stripped 5 bases from V and 6 bases from J, with 20 bases between. Germline V gene data show CDR1 as SGHRS and CDR2 as YFSETQ. The CDR3 covers 16 residues. Written as DNA, the CDR3 is TGCGCCAGCAGGGATTCCGGGACGGACCTTTCCGGGGAGCTGTTTTTT. It codes for CASRDSGTDLSGELFF. Filled out from reference TRBV5-1 and TRBJ2-2, the complete variable domain reads KAGVTQTPRYLIKTRGQQVTLSCSPISGHRSVSWYQQTPGQGLQFLFEYFSETQRNKGNFPGRFSGRQFSNSRSEMNVSTLELGDSALYLCASRDSGTDLSGELFFGEGSRLTVL.

This clonotype has at least ten counts. The rearrangement uses TRBV5-1 and TRBJ2-7; D is unclear. The CDR3 consists of 13 residues. Germline CDR1 SGHRS, CDR2 YFSETQ. The V gene lost 4 bases and the J gene lost 5 bases, with 13 bases spanning the gap. CDR3 protein: CASSPVWIDEQYF. CDR3 nucleotides: TGCGCCAGCAGCCCGGTTTGGATCGACGAGCAGTACTTC.

This clonotype was seen ten or more times. The chain employs TRBV27 and TRBJ1-1; D uncertain. V was clipped by 3 bases and J by 7 bases, with 12 bases between them. The V gene's germline CDR1 is MNHEY and CDR2 SMNVEV (reference sequence). This CDR3 is 13 amino acids long. CDR3 sequence reads: CASSFWERNEAFF. In DNA, the CDR3 is TGTGCCAGCAGTTTCTGGGAACGGAATGAAGCTTTCTTT.